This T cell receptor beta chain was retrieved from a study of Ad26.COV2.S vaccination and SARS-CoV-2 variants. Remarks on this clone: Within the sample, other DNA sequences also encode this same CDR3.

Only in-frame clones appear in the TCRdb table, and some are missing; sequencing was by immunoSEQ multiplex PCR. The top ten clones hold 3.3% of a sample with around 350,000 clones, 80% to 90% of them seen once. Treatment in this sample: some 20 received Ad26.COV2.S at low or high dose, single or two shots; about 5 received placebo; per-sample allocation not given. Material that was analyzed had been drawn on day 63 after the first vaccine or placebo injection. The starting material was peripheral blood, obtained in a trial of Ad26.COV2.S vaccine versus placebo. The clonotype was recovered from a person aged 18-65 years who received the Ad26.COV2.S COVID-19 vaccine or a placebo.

CDR3 sequence: CASSESRGPQETQYF. The DNA of the CDR3 is TGTGCCAGCAGTGAAAGCAGGGGGCCCCAAGAGACCCAGTACTTC. The V call is TRBV6-1, the J call TRBJ2-5; 8 bases map to TRBD1. The germline gives CDR1 MNHNS, CDR2 SASEGT. V gave up 2 bases and J gave up 1 base; unmatched junction bases: 3. CDR3 length equals 15 residues.